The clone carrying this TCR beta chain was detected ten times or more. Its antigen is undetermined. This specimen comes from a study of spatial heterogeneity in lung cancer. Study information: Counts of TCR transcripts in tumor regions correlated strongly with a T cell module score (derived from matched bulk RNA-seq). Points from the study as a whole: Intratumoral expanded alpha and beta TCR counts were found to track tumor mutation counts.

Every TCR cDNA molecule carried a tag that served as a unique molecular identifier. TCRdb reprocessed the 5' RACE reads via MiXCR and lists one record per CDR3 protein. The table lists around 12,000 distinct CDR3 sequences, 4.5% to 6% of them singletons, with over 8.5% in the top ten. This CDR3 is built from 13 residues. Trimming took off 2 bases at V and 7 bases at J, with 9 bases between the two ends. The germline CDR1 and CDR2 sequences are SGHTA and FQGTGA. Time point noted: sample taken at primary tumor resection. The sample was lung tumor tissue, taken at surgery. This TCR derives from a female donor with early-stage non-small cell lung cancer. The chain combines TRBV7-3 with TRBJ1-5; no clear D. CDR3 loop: CASSLVPGQPQHF. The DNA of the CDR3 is TGTGCCAGCAGCTTAGTCCCGGGACAGCCCCAGCATTTT.